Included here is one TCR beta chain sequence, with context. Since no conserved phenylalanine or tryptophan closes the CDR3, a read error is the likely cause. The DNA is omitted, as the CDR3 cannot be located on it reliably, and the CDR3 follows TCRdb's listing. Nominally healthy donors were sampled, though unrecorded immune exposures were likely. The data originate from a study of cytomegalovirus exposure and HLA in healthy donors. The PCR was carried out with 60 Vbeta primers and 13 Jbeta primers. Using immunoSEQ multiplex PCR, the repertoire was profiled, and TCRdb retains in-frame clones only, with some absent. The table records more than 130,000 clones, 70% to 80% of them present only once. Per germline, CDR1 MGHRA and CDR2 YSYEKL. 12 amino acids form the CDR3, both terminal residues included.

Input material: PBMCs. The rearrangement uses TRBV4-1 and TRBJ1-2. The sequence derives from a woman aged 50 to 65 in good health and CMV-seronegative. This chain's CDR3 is CASSQGTRIRYL.